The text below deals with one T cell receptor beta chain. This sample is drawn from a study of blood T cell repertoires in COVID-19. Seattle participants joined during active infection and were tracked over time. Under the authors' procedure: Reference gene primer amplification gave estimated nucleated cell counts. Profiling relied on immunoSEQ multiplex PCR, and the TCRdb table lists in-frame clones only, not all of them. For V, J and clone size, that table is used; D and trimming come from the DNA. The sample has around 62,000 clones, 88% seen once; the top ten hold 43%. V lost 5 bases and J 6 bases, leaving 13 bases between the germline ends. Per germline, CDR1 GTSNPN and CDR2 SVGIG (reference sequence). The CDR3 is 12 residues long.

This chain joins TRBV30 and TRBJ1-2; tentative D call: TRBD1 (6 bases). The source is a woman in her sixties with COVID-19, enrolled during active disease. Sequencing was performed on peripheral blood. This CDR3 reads CAWGGLRDGYTF. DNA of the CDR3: TGTGCCTGGGGGGGGCTGAGAGATGGCTACACCTTC.